This T cell receptor beta chain was recorded in a study of shared clonotypes between healthy human individuals. The table came from immunoSEQ multiplex PCR; TCRdb's copy has only in-frame clones and leaves some out. This table has roughly 2.5 million clones, over 85% appearing once. CDR3 length: 16 residues. What was sequenced was naive CD4+ T cells sorted from blood. Subset specified: CD45RA+ positively selected. The receptor comes from a man younger than 30 in good health. The chain couples TRBV21-1 to TRBJ2-1. TRBV21-1 is a pseudogene. The CDR3 nucleotides read TGTGCCAGCAGCAAAGCTACTGGGGATGCCTACAATGAGCAGTTCTTC. Protein product: CASSKATGDAYNEQFF.